The rows below give T cell receptor beta chains drawn from one sample of a study of shared clonotypes between healthy human individuals. Sequencing was performed with immunoSEQ multiplex PCR; in TCRdb, only in-frame clones are kept and a portion is missing. This sample has some 2.4 million clones, with 80% to 95% found just once. The sample was naive CD4+ T cells from PBMCs. These receptors originate from a man between 18 and 35 years old in good health. Some clones in this sample may be carry-over from other donors' samples. CDR3s include the opening cysteine and the closing phenylalanine or tryptophan. Each record gives: CDR3 length, J gene, clone size, V gene, D gene, CDR3 protein, CDR3 DNA. The D gene is left open where the match is weak. Part of the rows lack a size; the others show once, few, many or a class for expanded clones.

>13|TRBJ2-5|NA|TRBV6-5|NA
CASSSRAQETQYF
TGTGCCAGCAGTAGCCGGGCGCAAGAGACCCAGTACTTC
>14|TRBJ1-6|NA|TRBV5-6|NA
CASGRGPYNSPLHF
TGTGCCAGTGGCCGAGGGCCCTATAATTCACCCCTCCACTTT
>14|TRBJ2-2|NA|TRBV7-3|NA
CASAYVRNTGELFF
TGTGCCAGCGCTTATGTCCGGAACACCGGGGAGCTGTTTTTT
>12|TRBJ2-5|NA|TRBV28|NA
CASSFVLETQYF
TGTGCCAGCAGTTTTGTTCTGGAGACCCAGTACTTC
>14|TRBJ1-6|NA|TRBV5-6|TRBD1
CASSLTQGSSPLHF
TGTGCCAGCAGCTTAACACAGGGGAGTTCACCCCTCCACTTT
>16|TRBJ1-2|NA|TRBV5-1|NA
CASSGLGTGNPYGYTF
TGCGCCAGCAGCGGTCTAGGTACCGGGAATCCCTATGGCTACACCTTC
>14|TRBJ1-1|NA|TRBV28|NA
CASSLRARNTEAFF
TGTGCCAGCAGTCTCCGGGCGAGGAACACTGAAGCTTTCTTT
>16|TRBJ1-1|once|TRBV30|NA
CAYVRPSGKGGTEAFF
TGTGCCTACGTACGGCCCTCCGGGAAGGGAGGGACTGAAGCTTTCTTT
>16|TRBJ2-5|once|TRBV5-1|NA
CASSAGSSSGQETQYF
TGCGCCAGCAGTGCCGGCTCCTCATCCGGTCAAGAGACCCAGTACTTC
>13|TRBJ2-7|once|TRBV5-5|NA
CASSLVDFYEQYF
TGTGCCAGCAGCTTGGTGGATTTCTACGAGCAGTACTTC
>14|TRBJ1-1|NA|TRBV4-2|NA
CASSQERLAREAFF
TGTGCCAGCAGCCAAGAAAGGCTTGCCCGTGAAGCTTTCTTT
>15|TRBJ2-5|NA|TRBV2|NA
CASSDVGIIQETQYF
TGTGCCAGCAGTGATGTGGGAATAATACAAGAGACCCAGTACTTC
>12|TRBJ2-1|NA|TRBV9|NA
CASSATLGEQFF
TGTGCCAGCAGCGCAACGTTAGGTGAGCAGTTCTTC
>19|TRBJ1-1|NA|TRBV27|TRBD1
CASSLFASFRGRENTEAFF
TGTGCCAGCAGTTTATTCGCCTCGTTCAGGGGGCGGGAGAACACTGAAGCTTTCTTT
>15|TRBJ2-5|NA|TRBV7-8|TRBD1
CASSSGTGDQETQYF
TGTGCCAGCAGCTCCGGGACAGGGGACCAAGAGACCCAGTACTTC
>15|TRBJ2-1|NA|TRBV18|TRBD2
CASSPGLAGSVEQFF
TGTGCCAGCTCACCGGGACTAGCGGGATCTGTTGAGCAGTTCTTC